The 26 T cell receptor beta chains given below trace back to one sample, sequenced in a study of blood T cell repertoires in COVID-19. Profiling relied on immunoSEQ multiplex PCR, and the TCRdb table lists in-frame clones only, not all of them. Among 35,000 or so clones, 75% to 95% were seen once, and the ten largest hold around 4.9%. Sequenced sample: peripheral blood. The receptors stem from a human donor in a cohort sampled during active COVID-19.

This rearrangement joins TRBV7-9 to TRBJ2-1, with 12 bases aligning to TRBD2. Germline V lookup: CDR1 SEHNR, CDR2 FQNEAQ (reference sequence). Germline trimming cut 5 bases from V and 6 bases from J; bases unmatched to any gene: 8. This CDR3 contains 16 residues. Written as DNA, the CDR3 is TGTGCCAGCAGCCGCCTTACGACTAGCGGGAGCAATGAGCAGTTCTTC. Protein sequence: CASSRLTTSGSNEQFF.

The J gene is TRBJ2-7, the V gene TRBV5-1, with 11 bases fitting TRBD2. V was pared by 4 bases and J by 7 bases, with 13 bases of the junction left unmatched. The CDR3 consists of 16 residues. CDR1 and CDR2 from the germline V gene are SGHRS and YFSETQ. This CDR3 is CASSIIAGGPLGEQYF. For the CDR3, the DNA is TGCGCCAGCAGCATTATAGCGGGAGGGCCGCTGGGAGAGCAGTACTTC.

The chain joins TRBV7-8 to TRBJ1-5; possibly TRBD1 for D (6 bases). V was trimmed by 5 bases and J by 0 bases, leaving 11 bases between them. This CDR3 region has 15 residues. Germline CDR1 SGHVS, CDR2 FQNEAQ. The CDR3 here is CASSLRGNSNQPQHF. CDR3 DNA sequence: TGTGCCAGCAGCCTCAGGGGCAATAGCAATCAGCCCCAGCATTTT.

V usage is TRBV19 and J usage is TRBJ2-3; 11 bases line up with TRBD2. Germline V gene lookup returns CDR1 LNHDA and CDR2 SQIVND (reference sequence). This CDR3 is built from 14 residues. Trimming took 8 bases from V and 4 from J; bases not matched to a gene: 5. This CDR3 is CASGASGRPDTQYF. CDR3 nucleotides: TGTGCCAGTGGGGCTAGCGGGAGGCCAGATACGCAGTATTTT.

This clone was detected only a few times. This chain uses TRBV30 with TRBJ2-7, with D unresolved. The V end lost 7 bases, the J end lost 4 bases, and 20 bases lay between the germline ends. The CDR3 has 14 residues. Germline V gene lookup returns CDR1 GTSNPN and CDR2 SVGIG (reference sequence). In DNA, the CDR3 is TGTGCCTTAAGCTACTTCCCTAACGTGTACGAGCAGTACTTC. Its translation is CALSYFPNVYEQYF.

V usage is TRBV30 and J usage is TRBJ1-1; the D gene is possibly TRBD1 (6 bases). The germline V and J ends were trimmed by 4 bases and 4 bases, with 13 bases remaining between them. The CDR3 is 13 amino acids. The germline gives CDR1 GTSNPN, CDR2 SVGIG (reference sequence). The CDR3 here is CAWIWGRRTEAFF. The DNA of the CDR3 is TGTGCCTGGATTTGGGGGCGGCGCACTGAAGCTTTCTTT.

The chain recombines TRBV11-2 with TRBJ2-2; D perhaps matches TRBD2 (5 bases). The germline V and J ends were trimmed by 2 bases and 12 bases, with 10 bases remaining between them. Germline-derived CDR1 and CDR2 are SGHAT and FQNNGV. CDR3 size: 12 residues. The CDR3 DNA reads TGTGCCAGCAGCTTACGAGGGCGCCAGCTGTTTTTT. Its translation is CASSLRGRQLFF.

V usage is TRBV28 and J usage is TRBJ1-5; no clear D. Trimming stripped 4 bases from V and 4 bases from J, with 17 bases between. The length of the CDR3 is 16 residues. Per germline, CDR1 MDHEN and CDR2 SYDVKM. CDR3 residues: CASSSQREGRNQPQHF. The DNA of the CDR3 is TGTGCCAGCAGTTCCCAAAGGGAGGGAAGGAATCAGCCCCAGCATTTT.

The rearrangement uses TRBV5-1 and TRBJ2-1; 8 bases agree with TRBD2. CDR1 and CDR2 from the germline V gene are SGHRS and YFSETQ. This CDR3 is built from 14 residues. J lost 11 bases, V lost 2 bases, and 9 bases had no gene match. This chain's CDR3 is CASSFQLAGRKQFF. CDR3 bases: TGCGCCAGCAGCTTCCAGCTAGCGGGCCGTAAGCAGTTCTTC.

This clone was picked up one time. The chain couples TRBV7-2 to TRBJ2-7; D might be TRBD2 (5 bases). This CDR3 contains 13 residues. Germline CDR1 SGHTA, CDR2 FQGNSA. V was clipped by 3 bases and J by 4 bases, with 10 bases between them. In nucleotides, the CDR3 is TGTGCCAGCAGCTTTGAGGGTCTGTACGAGCAGTACTTC. Amino acid sequence: CASSFEGLYEQYF. Based on the CDR3 plus reference TRBV7-2 and TRBJ2-7, the full variable domain is GAGVSQSPSNKVTEKGKDVELRCDPISGHTALYWYRQSLGQGLEFLIYFQGNSAPDKSGLPSDRFSAERTGGSVSTLTIQRTQQEDSAVYLCASSFEGLYEQYFGPGTRLTVT.

This chain uses TRBV14 with TRBJ1-1; unclear D gene. Germline V gene data show CDR1 as SGHDN and CDR2 as FVKESK. This CDR3 region has 13 residues. Trimming removed 3 bases from V and 4 bases from J, with 9 bases in between. This CDR3 is CASSQGRPTEAFF. In DNA form, the CDR3 reads TGTGCCAGCAGCCAGGGCAGACCCACTGAAGCTTTCTTT.

This chain joins TRBV28 and TRBJ2-5, with 7 positions matching TRBD1. The J segment lost 2 bases and the V segment lost 1 base, leaving 4 bases of the junction unmatched. CDR1 is MDHEN and CDR2 is SYDVKM in the germline V gene. The CDR3 length is 15 residues. The CDR3 here is CASSLFDRDQETQYF. The CDR3 DNA follows: TGTGCCAGCAGTTTATTCGACAGGGATCAAGAGACCCAGTACTTC.

This clone turned up a few times. This chain links TRBV30 with TRBJ2-7; 8 bases match TRBD2. The CDR3 contains 15 residues. In germline, CDR1 is GTSNPN, CDR2 SVGIG (reference sequence). V trimming: 4 bases; J trimming: 0 bases; junction bases outside the gene matches: 8. The CDR3 nucleotides are TGTGCCTGGATACAGCGGGGGAAGGGCTCCTACGAGCAGTACTTC. Translated: CAWIQRGKGSYEQYF.

As regards this clone: The junction does not match germline at one end; this may be a read error. The V call is TRBV3-1 (or the pseudogene TRBV3-2), the J call TRBJ1-3; tentative D call: TRBD1 (5 bases). CDR1 and CDR2 (germline): LGHDT, YNNKEL (reference sequence). The CDR3 contains 15 residues. CDR3 sequence (DNA): TGTGCCAGCAGCCTCGGGGGGGGGTCTGGGAACACCATATATTTT. It yields the protein CASSLGGGSGNTIYF.

This chain links TRBV5-1 with TRBJ2-1, with a weak D call TRBD1 (8 bases). The CDR3 is 14 residues long. Germline values: CDR1 SGHRS, CDR2 YFSETQ. Trimming took 4 bases from V and 7 from J, leaving 15 bases between them. CDR3 nucleotides: TGCGCCAGCAGCAGGCTACAGGGGGGGAATGAGCAGTTCTTC. It codes for CASSRLQGGNEQFF.

The chain uses TRBV7-3 and TRBJ2-3; TRBD2 is a possible D gene (5 bases). Germline V gene sequence: CDR1 SGHTA, CDR2 FQGTGA. Trimming stripped 5 bases from V and 2 bases from J, with 14 bases between. This CDR3 has 15 residues. The chain's CDR3 is CASSVTNGNTDTQYF. CDR3 nucleotides: TGTGCCAGCAGCGTCACTAACGGGAACACAGATACGCAGTATTTT. Drawing the rest from reference TRBV7-3 and TRBJ2-3, the complete variable domain is GAGVSQTPSNKVTEKGKYVELRCDPISGHTALYWYRQSLGQGPEFLIYFQGTGAADDSGLPNDRFFAVRPEGSVSTLKIQRTERGDSAVYLCASSVTNGNTDTQYFGPGTRLTVL.

The V gene is TRBV28, the J gene TRBJ2-2; TRBD2 might be the D (5 bases). V was trimmed by 3 bases and J by 7 bases, leaving 6 bases between them. This CDR3 comprises 12 residues. CDR1 is MDHEN, CDR2 SYDVKM, per germline. The CDR3 nucleotides are TGTGCCAGCAGTTTGAGGGTCGGGGAGCTGTTTTTT. Its protein product is CASSLRVGELFF. The variable domain in full, completed from reference TRBV28 and TRBJ2-2, reads DVKVTQSSRYLVKRTGEKVFLECVQDMDHENMFWYRQDPGLGLRLIYFSYDVKMKEKGDIPEGYSVSREKKERFSLILESASTNQTSMYLCASSLRVGELFFGEGSRLTVL.

The V and J genes are TRBV19 and TRBJ2-2, with 7 bases lining up with TRBD2. The CDR3 has 16 residues. Germline V CDR1 and CDR2: LNHDA, SQIVND (reference sequence). V lost 4 bases, J lost 5 bases, and 10 bases stayed unmatched. CDR3 nucleotides: TGTGCCAGTAGTACAACACGGACTAGGCAAACCGGGGAGCTGTTTTTT. This translates into CASSTTRTRQTGELFF.

The rearrangement links TRBV19 to TRBJ1-1; 11 bases match TRBD1. This CDR3 has 15 amino acids. The V gene's germline CDR1 is LNHDA and CDR2 SQIVND (reference sequence). V lost 4 bases to trimming and J lost 4 bases; unmatched junction nucleotides: 5. The CDR3 spells CASSTDRGPVTEAFF. In DNA form, the CDR3 reads TGTGCCAGTAGTACGGACAGGGGGCCTGTCACTGAAGCTTTCTTT.

V gene TRBV5-1 combines with J gene TRBJ2-3; 7 bases fit TRBD2. Trimming removed 4 bases from V and 0 bases from J; junction bases left unmatched: 2. This CDR3 has 14 residues. Germline lookup yields CDR1 SGHRS and CDR2 YFSETQ. CDR3 nucleotide sequence: TGCGCCAGCAGCCTTAGCGGGAGCACAGATACGCAGTATTTT. This gives the protein CASSLSGSTDTQYF. The variable domain in full, completed from reference TRBV5-1 and TRBJ2-3, reads KAGVTQTPRYLIKTRGQQVTLSCSPISGHRSVSWYQQTPGQGLQFLFEYFSETQRNKGNFPGRFSGRQFSNSRSEMNVSTLELGDSALYLCASSLSGSTDTQYFGPGTRLTVL.

V and J are TRBV28 and TRBJ2-2; D possibly corresponds to TRBD1 (6 bases). The CDR3 runs to 20 residues. The germline gives CDR1 MDHEN, CDR2 SYDVKM. V was cut by 4 bases and J by 6 bases, with 30 bases left in between. DNA of the CDR3: TGTGCCAGCAGTTCCCTCCTGGTGACAGGAATAAGTGCAAACGCCGGGGAGCTGTTTTTT. Translation: CASSSLLVTGISANAGELFF. The full variable domain, its missing parts supplied by reference TRBV28 and TRBJ2-2, is DVKVTQSSRYLVKRTGEKVFLECVQDMDHENMFWYRQDPGLGLRLIYFSYDVKMKEKGDIPEGYSVSREKKERFSLILESASTNQTSMYLCASSSLLVTGISANAGELFFGEGSRLTVL.

This rearrangement joins TRBV27 to TRBJ2-5; 7 nucleotides agree with TRBD2. The junction had 8 bases not matched to a gene; V was cut back by 2 bases and J by 5 bases. There are 15 residues in the CDR3. Germline V CDR1 and CDR2: MNHEY, SMNVEV (reference sequence). DNA of the CDR3: TGTGCCAGCAGTTTAAAGGCGCTGGGGGGGGAGACCCAGTACTTC. As protein: CASSLKALGGETQYF.

The gene calls are TRBV5-1 and TRBJ2-5, with D maybe TRBD2 (5 bases). The CDR3 length is 15 residues. Germline values: CDR1 SGHRS, CDR2 YFSETQ. V lost 7 bases and J lost 4, with 20 bases in between. CDR3 DNA sequence: TGCGCCAGCCGCCGCGCGGGTGACACCCGAGAGACCCAGTACTTC. It specifies CASRRAGDTRETQYF.

The rearrangement uses TRBV2 and TRBJ1-5; TRBD1 agrees at 12 bases. The CDR3 runs 17 residues. V shed 6 bases, J shed 0 bases, and the junction held 6 bases outside the gene matches. Germline V gene sequence: CDR1 SNHLY, CDR2 FYNNEI. This CDR3 reads CASRSGQGAISNQPQHF. CDR3 nucleotides: TGTGCCAGCAGGTCGGGACAGGGGGCCATTAGCAATCAGCCCCAGCATTTT.

The rearrangement links TRBV5-1 to TRBJ2-1, with D maybe TRBD1 (6 bases). V lost 4 bases to trimming and J lost 6 bases, with 14 bases between them. This CDR3 spans 14 amino acids. CDR1 SGHRS and CDR2 YFSETQ come from the germline V gene. Here the CDR3 DNA reads TGCGCCAGCAGCCAACAGGGAACTAGCAATGAGCAGTTCTTC. Translated: CASSQQGTSNEQFF. Variable domain in full (rest from reference TRBV5-1 and TRBJ2-1): KAGVTQTPRYLIKTRGQQVTLSCSPISGHRSVSWYQQTPGQGLQFLFEYFSETQRNKGNFPGRFSGRQFSNSRSEMNVSTLELGDSALYLCASSQQGTSNEQFFGPGTRLTVL.

The rearrangement joins TRBV5-1 to TRBJ2-5; TRBD2 might be the D (5 bases). Trimming left V 0 bases short and J 5 bases short, with 11 bases between. The V gene's germline CDR1 is SGHRS and CDR2 YFSETQ. The CDR3 has 14 residues. The CDR3 region has the DNA TGCGCCAGCAGCTTGGAGGGTAGGAGGGAGACCCAGTACTTC. The encoded protein is CASSLEGRRETQYF.